This record covers a single T cell receptor (beta chain). The record originates from a study of lymphopenia after photon versus proton radiotherapy. The CDR3 covers 17 residues. Germline V gene sequence: CDR1 SGHNT, CDR2 YYREEE (reference sequence). V dropped 3 bases and J dropped 1 base, with 16 bases sitting between them. The repertoire was sequenced with immunoSEQ multiplex PCR; TCRdb's copy has only in-frame clones and lacks some. The sample lists over 50,000 clones, around 88% seen once, with more than 2% in the top ten. This sequence joins TRBV5-4 and TRBJ2-2; possibly TRBD2 for D (5 bases). The TCR sequence derives from a man aged 40-50 years with gastric cancer. This sample comprised peripheral blood, obtained from a patient treated with photon-based radiotherapy. CDR3 protein: CASSYLTTTKNTGELFF. Written as DNA, the CDR3 is TGTGCCAGCAGCTACTTGACTACGACAAAGAACACCGGGGAGCTGTTTTTT.